This T cell receptor (beta chain) is from a study of control samples from healthy donors and cancer patients. The protocol was immunoSEQ multiplex PCR, while the TCRdb copy is restricted to in-frame clones and leaves out a portion. The data contain around 130,000 clones, approximately 94% of them singletons. The V and J ends lost 3 bases and 6 bases respectively, with 11 bases between them. CDR1 and CDR2 (germline): SEHNR, FQNEAQ (reference sequence). The CDR3 loop spans 13 amino acids. The TCR sequence derives from a man in his fifties or sixties with head and neck cancer. The sample comprised PBMCs. The chain has TRBV7-9 and TRBJ1-2, with D maybe TRBD1 (5 bases). This CDR3 is CASSFARQHGYTF. The CDR3 coding sequence is TGTGCCAGCAGCTTTGCCCGACAGCATGGCTACACCTTC. The full variable domain, completed using reference TRBV7-9 and TRBJ1-2, is DTGVSQNPRHKITKRGQNVTFRCDPISEHNRLYWYRQTLGQGPEFLTYFQNEAQLEKSRLLSDRFSAERPKGSFSTLEIQRTEQGDSAMYLCASSFARQHGYTFGSGTRLTVV.